The 8 T cell receptor beta chains presented below share a single source sample, sequenced in a study of T cells in Graves' hyperthyroidism and ophthalmopathy. The CDR3 regions of TCR beta were amplified from RNA transcripts. TCR CDR3 underwent first-round RT-PCR with the HTBI primer set. TCRdb re-analysed the multiplex PCR reads in MiXCR, keeping a single row per CDR3 protein. The profile covers hundreds of thousands of distinct CDR3 sequences, with about 14% appearing a single time and 12% taken by the ten largest. The source material was blood. The source is a woman aged 45 to 65 with Graves' ophthalmopathy.

This clonotype has at least ten counts. The chain has TRBV28 and TRBJ2-1; 10 bases align to TRBD2. The CDR3 has 17 residues. J gave up 2 bases and V 0 bases, and 4 bases lay outside the gene matches. Per germline, CDR1 MDHEN and CDR2 SYDVKM. The CDR3 is CASSLWWLAGAYNEQFF. The CDR3 bases are TGTGCCAGCAGTTTATGGTGGCTAGCGGGAGCCTACAATGAGCAGTTCTTC.

This clonotype was observed many times. The chain joins TRBV7-3 to TRBJ2-3, with 7 bases fitting TRBD2. This CDR3 contains 15 residues. Germline CDR1 is SGHTA and CDR2 is FQGTGA. With V trimmed by 1 base and J by 2 bases, 3 bases remained unmatched. The CDR3 DNA sequence: TGTGCCAGCAGCTTAAGTCGGGAGGACACAGATACGCAGTATTTT. Translation: CASSLSREDTDTQYF.

V and J are TRBV9 and TRBJ2-3, with 10 bases fitting TRBD2. Germline values: CDR1 SGDLS, CDR2 YYNGEE. The CDR3 extends over 16 amino acids. The V gene end was trimmed by 0 bases and the J gene end by 0 bases; junction bases not matched to a gene: 1. The CDR3 region has the DNA TGTGCCAGCAGCGTAGGAGCGGGAGGGAGCACAGATACGCAGTATTTT. It translates to CASSVGAGGSTDTQYF.

This clonotype has at least ten counts. This chain joins TRBV7-8 and TRBJ2-1, with 16 bases fitting TRBD2. CDR1 and CDR2 (germline): SGHVS, FQNEAQ. Germline trimming cut 5 bases from V and 6 bases from J; bases unmatched to any gene: 16. The CDR3 extends over 20 amino acids. CDR3 DNA sequence: TGTGCCAGCAGCAGCCCGGGACTAGCGGGAGGGCCCAAGTGGGGCAATGAGCAGTTCTTC. Its protein product is CASSSPGLAGGPKWGNEQFF.

As regards this clonotype: A far larger clone is one nucleotide away, so this likely arose from a read error. J is TRBJ1-1 and V is TRBV2; D is uncertain. V lost 6 bases and J lost 0, with 2 bases in between. CDR3 length: 11 amino acids. The germline V gene has CDR1 SNHLY and CDR2 FYNNEI. CDR3 nucleotides: TGTGCCAGCAGCGTGAACACTGAAGCTTTCTTT. As protein: CASSVNTEAFF.

The sample holds many counts of this clonotype. J is TRBJ2-1 and V is TRBV20-1, with TRBD1 as a possible D gene (6 bases). This CDR3 spans 13 amino acids. V shed 3 bases and J shed 4 bases, with 10 bases lying between them. Germline CDR1 DFQATT, CDR2 SNEGSKA (reference sequence). For the CDR3, the DNA is TGCAGTGCTAGCTCGGGACAATACAATGAGCAGTTCTTC. This codes for CSASSGQYNEQFF.

This clonotype was counted ten times or more. The chain carries TRBV20-1 and TRBJ2-1; 8 bases align to TRBD2. The CDR3 is 13 amino acids. CDR1 and CDR2 from the germline V gene are DFQATT and SNEGSKA (reference sequence). V trimming: 6 bases; J trimming: 7 bases; junction bases outside the gene matches: 8. The CDR3 loop is CSADSGRRNEQFF. CDR3 in DNA: TGCAGTGCCGACAGCGGGAGACGGAATGAGCAGTTCTTC.

The chain has TRBV9 and TRBJ2-1; possible D gene TRBD2, 6 bases. The length of the CDR3 is 15 residues. The V end was cut by 3 bases, the J end by 4 bases, with 14 bases between. Germline CDR1 and CDR2: SGDLS and YYNGEE. The CDR3: CASSAWGEKYNEQFF. The CDR3 DNA reads as TGTGCCAGCAGCGCCTGGGGGGAGAAGTACAATGAGCAGTTCTTC. The complete variable domain, with remaining parts taken from reference TRBV9 and TRBJ2-1, reads DSGVTQTPKHLITATGQRVTLRCSPRSGDLSVYWYQQSLDQGLQFLIQYYNGEERAKGNILERFSAQQFPDLHSELNLSSLELGDSALYFCASSAWGEKYNEQFFGPGTRLTVL.